What follows is one T cell receptor beta chain and its context. The CDR3 has 15 amino acids. Germline V gene lookup returns CDR1 MDHEN and CDR2 SYDVKM. Trimming removed 2 bases at V and 0 bases at J, with 11 bases between. The data were taken from a study of PD-1 and CTLA-4 blockade in melanoma. Assay: immunoSEQ multiplex PCR; the TCRdb copy retains only in-frame clones and omits some. The sample carries 31,000 or so clones, 88% recorded once. This clonotype was sampled from a human donor with melanoma. The chain uses TRBV28 and TRBJ2-7, with D unclear. The material sequenced was CD8+ T cells from peripheral blood, taken from a patient given anti-PD-1 treatment. The CDR3 nucleotides are TGTGCCAGCAGTTTAGTCCCCCGGAGCTCCTACGAGCAGTACTTC. Amino acid sequence: CASSLVPRSSYEQYF.